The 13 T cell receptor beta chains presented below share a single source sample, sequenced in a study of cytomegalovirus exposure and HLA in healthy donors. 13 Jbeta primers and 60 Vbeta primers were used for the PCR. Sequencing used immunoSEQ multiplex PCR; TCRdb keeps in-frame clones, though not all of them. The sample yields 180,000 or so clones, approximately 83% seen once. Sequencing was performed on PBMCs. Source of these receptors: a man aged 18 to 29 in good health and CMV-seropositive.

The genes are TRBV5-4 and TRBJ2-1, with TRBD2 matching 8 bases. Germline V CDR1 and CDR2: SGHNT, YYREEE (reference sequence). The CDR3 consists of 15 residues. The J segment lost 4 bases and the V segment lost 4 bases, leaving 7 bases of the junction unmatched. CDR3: CASSPGGGSYNEQFF. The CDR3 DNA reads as TGTGCCAGCAGCCCAGGCGGGGGGTCATACAATGAGCAGTTCTTC.

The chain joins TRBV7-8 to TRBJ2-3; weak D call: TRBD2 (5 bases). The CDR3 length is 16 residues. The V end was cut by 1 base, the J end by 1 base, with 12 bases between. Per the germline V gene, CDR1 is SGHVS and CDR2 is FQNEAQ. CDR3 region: CASSLEGRGRTDTQYF. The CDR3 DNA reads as TGTGCCAGCAGCTTAGAGGGCCGAGGGCGCACAGATACGCAGTATTTT.

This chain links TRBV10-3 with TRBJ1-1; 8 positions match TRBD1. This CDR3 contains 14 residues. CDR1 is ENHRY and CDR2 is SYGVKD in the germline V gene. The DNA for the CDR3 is TGTGCGCTGCGCCCAGGACAGGGGAACACTGAAGCTTTCTTT. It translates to CALRPGQGNTEAFF.

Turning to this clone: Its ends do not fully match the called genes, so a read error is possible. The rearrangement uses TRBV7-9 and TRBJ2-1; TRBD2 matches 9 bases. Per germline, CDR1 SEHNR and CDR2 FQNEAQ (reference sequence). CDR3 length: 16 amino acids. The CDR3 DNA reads TGTTCCAGCAGCACCCCTGGGAGCGGGGGGATCAATGAGCAGTTCTTC. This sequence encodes CSSSTPGSGGINEQFF.

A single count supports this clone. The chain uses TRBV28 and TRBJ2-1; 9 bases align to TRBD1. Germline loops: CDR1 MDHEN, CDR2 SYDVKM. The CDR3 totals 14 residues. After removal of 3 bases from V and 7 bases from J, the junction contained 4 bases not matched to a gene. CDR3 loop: CASSLRDRANEQFF. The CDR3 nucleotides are TGTGCCAGCAGTTTGAGGGACAGGGCAAATGAGCAGTTCTTC.

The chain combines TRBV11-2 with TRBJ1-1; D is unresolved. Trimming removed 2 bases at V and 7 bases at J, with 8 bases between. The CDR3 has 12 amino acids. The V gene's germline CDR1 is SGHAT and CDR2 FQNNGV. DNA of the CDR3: TGTGCCAGCAGCTTATATCGGGGTGAAGCTTTCTTT. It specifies CASSLYRGEAFF.

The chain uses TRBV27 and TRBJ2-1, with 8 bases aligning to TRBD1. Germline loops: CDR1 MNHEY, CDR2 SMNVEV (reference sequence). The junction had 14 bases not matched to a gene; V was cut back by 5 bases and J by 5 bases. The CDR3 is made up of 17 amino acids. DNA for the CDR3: TGTGCCAGCAGTCCCCTCCCGAGGACAGGGCAGGACAATGAGCAGTTCTTC. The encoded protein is CASSPLPRTGQDNEQFF.

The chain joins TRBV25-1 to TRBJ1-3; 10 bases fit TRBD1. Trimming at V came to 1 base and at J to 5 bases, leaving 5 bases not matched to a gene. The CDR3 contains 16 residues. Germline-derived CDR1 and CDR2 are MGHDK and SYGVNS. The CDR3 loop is CASSEWMGQGRNTIYF. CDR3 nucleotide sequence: TGTGCCAGCAGTGAATGGATGGGACAGGGGAGAAACACCATATATTTT. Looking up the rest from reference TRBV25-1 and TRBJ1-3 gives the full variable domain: EADIYQTPRYLVIGTGKKITLECSQTMGHDKMYWYQQDPGMELHLIHYSYGVNSTEKGDLSSESTVSRIRTEHFPLTLESARPSHTSQYLCASSEWMGQGRNTIYFGEGSWLTVV.

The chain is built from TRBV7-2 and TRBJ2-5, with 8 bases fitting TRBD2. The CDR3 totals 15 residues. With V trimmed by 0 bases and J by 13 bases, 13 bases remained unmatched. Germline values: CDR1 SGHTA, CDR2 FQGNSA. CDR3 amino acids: CASSLAGGLAESPYF. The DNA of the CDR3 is TGTGCCAGCAGCTTAGCCGGTGGACTAGCCGAAAGCCCGTACTTC. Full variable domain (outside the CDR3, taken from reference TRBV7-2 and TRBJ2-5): GAGVSQSPSNKVTEKGKDVELRCDPISGHTALYWYRQSLGQGLEFLIYFQGNSAPDKSGLPSDRFSAERTGGSVSTLTIQRTQQEDSAVYLCASSLAGGLAESPYFGPGTRLLVL.

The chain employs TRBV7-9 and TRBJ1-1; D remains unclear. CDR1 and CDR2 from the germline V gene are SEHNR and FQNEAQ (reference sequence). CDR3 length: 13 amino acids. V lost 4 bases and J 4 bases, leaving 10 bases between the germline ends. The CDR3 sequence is CASSSGLITEAFF. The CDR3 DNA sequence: TGTGCCAGCAGCTCTGGACTGATCACTGAAGCTTTCTTT.

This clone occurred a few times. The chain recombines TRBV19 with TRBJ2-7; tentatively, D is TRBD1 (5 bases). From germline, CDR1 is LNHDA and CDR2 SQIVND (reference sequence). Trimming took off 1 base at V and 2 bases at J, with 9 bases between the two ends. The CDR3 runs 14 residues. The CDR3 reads CASSIVPGTYEQYF. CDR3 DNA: TGTGCCAGTAGTATAGTCCCAGGGACCTACGAGCAGTACTTC. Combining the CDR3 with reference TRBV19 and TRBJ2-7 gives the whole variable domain DGGITQSPKYLFRKEGQNVTLSCEQNLNHDAMYWYRQDPGQGLRLIYYSQIVNDFQKGDIAEGYSVSREKKESFPLTVTSAQKNPTAFYLCASSIVPGTYEQYFGPGTRLTVT.

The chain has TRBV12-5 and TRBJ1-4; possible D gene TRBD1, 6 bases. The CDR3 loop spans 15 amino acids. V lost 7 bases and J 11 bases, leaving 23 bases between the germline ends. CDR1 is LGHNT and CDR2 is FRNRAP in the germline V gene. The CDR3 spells CASATIGGPSEKLFF. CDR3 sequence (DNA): TGTGCTAGTGCCACCATCGGGGGGCCCTCGGAGAAACTGTTTTTT.

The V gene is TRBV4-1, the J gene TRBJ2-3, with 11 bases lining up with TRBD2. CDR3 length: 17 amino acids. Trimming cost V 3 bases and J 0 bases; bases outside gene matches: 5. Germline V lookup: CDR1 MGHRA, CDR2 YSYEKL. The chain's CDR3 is CASSHLAGGPSTDTQYF. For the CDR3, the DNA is TGCGCCAGCAGCCACTTAGCGGGGGGGCCGAGCACAGATACGCAGTATTTT.